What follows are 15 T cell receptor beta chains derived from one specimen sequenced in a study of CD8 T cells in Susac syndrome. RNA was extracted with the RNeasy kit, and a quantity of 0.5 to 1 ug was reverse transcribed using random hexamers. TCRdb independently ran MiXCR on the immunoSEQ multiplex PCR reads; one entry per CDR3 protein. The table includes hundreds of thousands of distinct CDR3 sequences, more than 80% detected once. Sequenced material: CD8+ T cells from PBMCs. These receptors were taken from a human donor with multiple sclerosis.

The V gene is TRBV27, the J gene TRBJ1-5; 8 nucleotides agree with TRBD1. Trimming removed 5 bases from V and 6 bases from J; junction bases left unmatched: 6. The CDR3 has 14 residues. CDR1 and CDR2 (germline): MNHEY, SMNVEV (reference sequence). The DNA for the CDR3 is TGTGCCAGCAGTCCCGGACAGGGTGGTCAGCCCCAGCATTTT. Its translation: CASSPGQGGQPQHF.

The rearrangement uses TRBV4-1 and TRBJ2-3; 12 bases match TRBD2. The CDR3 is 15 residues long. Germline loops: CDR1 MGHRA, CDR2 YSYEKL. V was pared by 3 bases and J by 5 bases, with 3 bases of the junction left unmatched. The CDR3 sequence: CASSQLAGGIDTQYF. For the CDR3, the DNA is TGCGCCAGCAGCCAGCTAGCGGGAGGGATAGATACGCAGTATTTT.

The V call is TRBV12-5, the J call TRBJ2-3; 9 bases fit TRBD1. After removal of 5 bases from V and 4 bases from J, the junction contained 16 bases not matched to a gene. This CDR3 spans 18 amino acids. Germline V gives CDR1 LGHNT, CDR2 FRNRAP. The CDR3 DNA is TGTGCTAGTGGTATGTCATGGGACAGGGCGCGCGTCGCAGATACGCAGTATTTT. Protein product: CASGMSWDRARVADTQYF.

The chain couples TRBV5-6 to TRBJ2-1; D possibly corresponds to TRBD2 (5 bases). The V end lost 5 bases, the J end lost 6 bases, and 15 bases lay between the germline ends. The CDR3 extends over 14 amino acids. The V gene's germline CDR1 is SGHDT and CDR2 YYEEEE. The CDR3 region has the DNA TGTGCCAGCAGGGGAGCGCCCAACTTCAATGAGCAGTTCTTC. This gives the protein CASRGAPNFNEQFF.

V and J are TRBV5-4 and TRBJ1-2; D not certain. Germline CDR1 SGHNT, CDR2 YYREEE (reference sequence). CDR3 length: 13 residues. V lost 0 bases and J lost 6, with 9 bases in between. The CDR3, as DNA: TGTGCCAGCAGCTTGGTGGCCAGTAATGGCTACACCTTC. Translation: CASSLVASNGYTF.

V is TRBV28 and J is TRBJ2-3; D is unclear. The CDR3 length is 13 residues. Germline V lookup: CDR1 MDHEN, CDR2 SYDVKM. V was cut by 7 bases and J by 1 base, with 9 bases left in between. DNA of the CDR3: TGTGCCAGCACCCTCGAGGGCACAGATACGCAGTATTTT. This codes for CASTLEGTDTQYF.

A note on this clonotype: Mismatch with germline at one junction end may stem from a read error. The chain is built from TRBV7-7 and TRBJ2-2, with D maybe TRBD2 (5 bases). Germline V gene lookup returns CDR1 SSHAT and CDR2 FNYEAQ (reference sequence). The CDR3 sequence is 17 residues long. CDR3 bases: TGTGCTAGCAGCTCTTCATATGGAGGCCCAGACACCGGGGAGCTGTTTTTT. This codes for CASSSSYGGPDTGELFF.

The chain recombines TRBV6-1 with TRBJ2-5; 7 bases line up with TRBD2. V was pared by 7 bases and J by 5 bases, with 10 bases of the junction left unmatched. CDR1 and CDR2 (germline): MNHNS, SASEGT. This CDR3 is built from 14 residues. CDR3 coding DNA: TGTGCCAGCATCGGGCCTAGCGGTGCGGAGACCCAGTACTTC. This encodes CASIGPSGAETQYF.

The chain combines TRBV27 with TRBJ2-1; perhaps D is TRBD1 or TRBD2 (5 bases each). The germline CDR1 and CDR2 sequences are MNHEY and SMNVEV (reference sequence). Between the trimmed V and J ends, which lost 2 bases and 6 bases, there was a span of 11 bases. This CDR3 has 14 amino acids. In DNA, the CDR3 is TGTGCCAGCAGTTTAAGGGGACCTGTCAATGAGCAGTTCTTC. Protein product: CASSLRGPVNEQFF.

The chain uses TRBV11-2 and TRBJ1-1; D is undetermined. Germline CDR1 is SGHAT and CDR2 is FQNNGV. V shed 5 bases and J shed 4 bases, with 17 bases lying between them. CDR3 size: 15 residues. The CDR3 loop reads CASSPQLLIPTEAFF. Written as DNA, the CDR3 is TGTGCCAGCAGCCCACAACTCCTGATCCCCACTGAAGCTTTCTTT.

CDR3 nucleotide sequence: TGTGCCAGCAGCTTAGGAGAGGGTGAGACCAACTACGAGCAGTACTTC. It yields the protein CASSLGEGETNYEQYF. The genes are TRBV7-9 and TRBJ2-7, with D perhaps matching TRBD2 (5 bases). CDR3 size: 16 residues. CDR1 and CDR2 (germline): SEHNR, FQNEAQ (reference sequence). V gave up 1 base and J gave up 3 bases, with 16 bases separating them.

The CDR3 region has the DNA TGTGCCAGCGGGTATGAGGTAAATGAGCAGTTCTTC. Translation gives CASGYEVNEQFF. This chain connects TRBV6-1 to TRBJ2-1, with no clear D. This CDR3 spans 12 amino acids. V lost 8 bases and J 7 bases, leaving 12 bases between the germline ends. Germline values: CDR1 MNHNS, CDR2 SASEGT.

The CDR3 sequence: CASSQAIYRDGTYEQYF. The CDR3 coding sequence is TGTGCCAGCAGCCAAGCCATTTACAGGGATGGAACCTACGAGCAGTACTTC. This chain connects TRBV14 to TRBJ2-7, with D perhaps TRBD1 (6 bases). Trimming pared 1 base from V and 2 bases from J, leaving 18 bases between. CDR1 and CDR2 from the germline V gene are SGHDN and FVKESK. The CDR3 sequence is 17 residues long. The entire variable domain, with the rest obtained from reference TRBV14 and TRBJ2-7, is as follows: EAGVTQFPSHSVIEKGQTVTLRCDPISGHDNLYWYRRVMGKEIKFLLHFVKESKQDESGMPNNRFLAERTGGTYSTLKVQPAELEDSGVYFCASSQAIYRDGTYEQYFGPGTRLTVT.

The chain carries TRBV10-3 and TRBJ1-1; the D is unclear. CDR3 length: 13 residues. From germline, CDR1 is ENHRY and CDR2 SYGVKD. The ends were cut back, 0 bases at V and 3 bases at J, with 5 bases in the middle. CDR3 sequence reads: CAISESEYTEAFF. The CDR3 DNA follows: TGTGCCATCAGTGAGTCAGAGTACACTGAAGCTTTCTTT.

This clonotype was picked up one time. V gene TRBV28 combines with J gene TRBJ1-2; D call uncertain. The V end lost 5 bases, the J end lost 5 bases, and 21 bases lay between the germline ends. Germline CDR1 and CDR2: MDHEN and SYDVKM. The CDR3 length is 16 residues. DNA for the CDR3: TGTGCCAGCAGTCTATCCCCGGACGGAAGAAGGTATGGCTACACCTTC. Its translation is CASSLSPDGRRYGYTF.